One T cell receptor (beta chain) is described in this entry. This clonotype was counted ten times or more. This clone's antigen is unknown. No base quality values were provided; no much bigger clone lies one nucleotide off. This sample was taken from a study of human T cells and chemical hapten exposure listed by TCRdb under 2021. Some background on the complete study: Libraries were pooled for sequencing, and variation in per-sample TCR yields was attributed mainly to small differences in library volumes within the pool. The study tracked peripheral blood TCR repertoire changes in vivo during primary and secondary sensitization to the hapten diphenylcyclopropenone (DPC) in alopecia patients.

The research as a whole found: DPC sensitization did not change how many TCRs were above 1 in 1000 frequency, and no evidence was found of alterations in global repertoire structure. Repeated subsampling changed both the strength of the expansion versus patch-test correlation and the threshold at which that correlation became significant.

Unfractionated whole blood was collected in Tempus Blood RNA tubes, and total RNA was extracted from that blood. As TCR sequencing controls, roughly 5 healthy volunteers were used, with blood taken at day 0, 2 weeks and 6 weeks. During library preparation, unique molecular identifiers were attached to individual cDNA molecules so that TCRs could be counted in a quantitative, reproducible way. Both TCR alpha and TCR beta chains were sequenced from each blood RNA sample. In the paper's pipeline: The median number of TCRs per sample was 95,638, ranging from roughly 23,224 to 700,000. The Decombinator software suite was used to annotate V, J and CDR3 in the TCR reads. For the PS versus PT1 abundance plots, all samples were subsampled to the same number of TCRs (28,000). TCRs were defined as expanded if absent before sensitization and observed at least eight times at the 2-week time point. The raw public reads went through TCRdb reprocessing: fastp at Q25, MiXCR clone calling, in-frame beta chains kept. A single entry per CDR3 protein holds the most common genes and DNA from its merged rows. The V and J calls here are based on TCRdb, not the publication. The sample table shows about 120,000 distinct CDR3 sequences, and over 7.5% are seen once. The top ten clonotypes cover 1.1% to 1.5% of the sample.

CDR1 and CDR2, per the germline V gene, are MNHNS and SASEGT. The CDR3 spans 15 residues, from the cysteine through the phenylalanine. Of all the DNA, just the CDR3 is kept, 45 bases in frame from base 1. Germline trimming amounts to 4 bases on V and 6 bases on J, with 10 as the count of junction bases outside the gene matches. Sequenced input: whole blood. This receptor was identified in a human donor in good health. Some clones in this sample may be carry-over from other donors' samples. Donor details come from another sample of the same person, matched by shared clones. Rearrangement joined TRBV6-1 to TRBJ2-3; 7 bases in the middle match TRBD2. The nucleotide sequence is TGTGCCAGCAGTGGGTATGCGGGAGAAACGGATACGCAGTATTTT. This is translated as CASSGYAGETDTQYF.